The present T cell receptor beta chain was sequenced within a study of CXCR3-negative and CXCR3-positive naive CD8 T cells. General study findings and limits: Researchers report that CXCR3-positive naive cells carry more hydrophobic TRB CDR3s than CXCR3-negative naive cells.

Germline CDR1 and CDR2: MDHEN and SYDVKM. The CDR3 spans 15 residues. In the case of this clonotype: Its antigen is unknown.

Each TRB cDNA library was prepared by 5' RACE (with UMI labels). TCRdb reanalyzed the 5' RACE reads and collapses them to one entry per CDR3 protein, without DNA. Here the sample table reports more than 80,000 distinct CDR3 sequences. Sequencing input: naive CXCR3+ CD8+ T cells from blood. Subset: CD45RO-CCR7+CD27+CD95- naive CD8+ T cells expressing CXCR3 (TNR3+). V gene TRBV28 combines with J gene TRBJ2-5; TCRdb's assignment of TRBD1 cannot be checked, as there is no DNA. The source is a human donor in good health. Some clones in this sample may be carry-over from other donors' samples. CDR3 region: CASSPTRGIRETQYF.